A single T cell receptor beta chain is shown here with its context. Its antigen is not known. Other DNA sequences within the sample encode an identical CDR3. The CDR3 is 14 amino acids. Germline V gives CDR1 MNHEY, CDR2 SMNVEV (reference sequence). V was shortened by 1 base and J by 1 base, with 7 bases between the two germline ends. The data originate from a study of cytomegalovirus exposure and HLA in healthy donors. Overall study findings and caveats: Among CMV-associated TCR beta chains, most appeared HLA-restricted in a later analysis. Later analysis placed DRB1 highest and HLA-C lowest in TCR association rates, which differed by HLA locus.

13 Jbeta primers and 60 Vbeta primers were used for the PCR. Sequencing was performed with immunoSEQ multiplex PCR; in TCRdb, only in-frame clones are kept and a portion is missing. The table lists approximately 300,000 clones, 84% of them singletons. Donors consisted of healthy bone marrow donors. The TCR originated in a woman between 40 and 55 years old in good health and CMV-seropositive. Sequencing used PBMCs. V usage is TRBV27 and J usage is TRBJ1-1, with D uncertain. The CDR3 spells CASSLLGGNTEAFF. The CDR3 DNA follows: TGTGCCAGCAGTTTATTGGGAGGGAACACTGAAGCTTTCTTT.